The present entry profiles one TCR beta chain with its context. Its antigen is as yet unknown. Germline is not matched at one junction end, which may reflect a read error. This sample was taken from a study of blood T cells in healthy people across ages. Study information: The capture of about one barcoded beta molecule per two T cells was achieved by template switching. The study, taken as a whole, reports: Naive T cell percentage showed a strong correlation with TCR beta diversity.

Germline V gene data show CDR1 as SGHRS and CDR2 as YFSETQ. The CDR3 is 16 amino acids. RNA extraction gave at least 5 micrograms of total RNA per sample. PCR was performed a second time for 7 to 11 cycles using a sample-barcoded 5' primer and a J-beta primer mix. Per-sample output comprised a minimum of 2.5 million paired-end reads containing CDR3. MiXCR was run by TCRdb on the 5' RACE reads, yielding one entry per CDR3 protein. The sample includes about 1,500,000 distinct CDR3 sequences, 28% of them seen just once. The chain has TRBV5-1 and TRBJ2-1; D remains ambiguous. The origin of this receptor is a woman in her 30s in good health. The sequenced material came from blood. Here the CDR3 DNA reads TGCGCCAGCAGCGACGACATGCCTAACTCCTACAATGATCAGTTCTTC. It encodes CASSDDMPNSYNDQFF.